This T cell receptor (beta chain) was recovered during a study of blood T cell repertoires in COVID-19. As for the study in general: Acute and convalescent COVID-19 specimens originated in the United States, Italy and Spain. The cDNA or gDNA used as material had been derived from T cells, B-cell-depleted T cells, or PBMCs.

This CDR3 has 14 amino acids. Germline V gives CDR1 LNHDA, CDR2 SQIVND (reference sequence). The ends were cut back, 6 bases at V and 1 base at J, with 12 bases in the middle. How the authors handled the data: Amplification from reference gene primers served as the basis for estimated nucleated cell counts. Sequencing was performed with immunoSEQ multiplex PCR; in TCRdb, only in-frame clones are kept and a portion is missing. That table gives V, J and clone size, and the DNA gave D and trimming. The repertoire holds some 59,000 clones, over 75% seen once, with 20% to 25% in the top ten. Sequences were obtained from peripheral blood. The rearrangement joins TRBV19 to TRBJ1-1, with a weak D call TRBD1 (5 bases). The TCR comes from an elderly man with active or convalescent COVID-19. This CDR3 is CASRQTAKNTEAFF. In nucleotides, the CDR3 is TGTGCCAGTAGACAGACAGCAAAGAACACTGAAGCTTTCTTT.